This T cell receptor (beta chain) was captured by sequencing in a study of blood T cell repertoires in COVID-19 (dated by TCRdb to about 2020). Notes on the research overall: Collaborator samples came from the United States, Italy and Spain and covered acute and convalescent phases of COVID-19. The dataset comprised deeply sampled blood TCRbeta repertoires from subjects exposed to, actively infected with, or recovered from COVID-19. Where available, HLA class I and class II types were obtained from metadata supplied by the sample provider rather than from assay-based typing. The prospective study material was composed of cDNA or gDNA derived from T cells, B-cell-depleted T cells, or PBMCs. A de-identified subject ID, COVID-19 status, age in years and sex were almost always included in the sample metadata. The repertoires were made available in a free public database intended to serve as a resource for research on the immune response to SARS-CoV-2. Samples were obtained from the ongoing ImmuneRACE study (first 160 participants) and from about 1,300 subjects provided by 6 global collaborators. Broad study findings and their caveats: Clinical and demographic metadata were provided uncurated, with the amount varying by source and participant.

At one collaborating source in Seattle, patients were enrolled during active infection and were followed longitudinally through the course of disease. Whole blood was collected in K2EDTA tubes by collaborating institutions according to the institutions' own protocols. For TCRbeta analysis, collaborators shipped samples as frozen whole blood, isolated PBMCs, or DNA extracted from either of those sample types. TCRbeta CDR3 regions were amplified from genomic DNA using the immunoSEQ Assay, a bias-controlled multiplex PCR. The study's own analysis went as follows. The number of nucleated cells in each sample was estimated from the amplification of reference gene primers within the assay. Sequence reads were collapsed and filtered to measure the absolute abundance of every unique TCRbeta CDR3 rearrangement. For each sample, productive Simpson clonality was calculated as the square root of Simpson's diversity index across productive rearrangements. TCRdb took this table from immuneACCESS and kept in-frame rearrangements with V and J called. Such tables lack part of the clones; where checked against another copy, unresolved V genes explain under half of the gap, and the rest is unexplained. For V, J and clone size, that table is used; D and trimming come from the DNA. This sample holds approximately 260,000 clones; roughly 88% were observed only once. The ten top clones hold roughly 10% of the sample.

The CDR3 has 13 amino acids, counting the end cysteine and phenylalanine. Only CDR3 DNA is held: 39 bases, read in frame from base 1. The germline V and J ends show losses of 7 bases and 4 bases respectively, and no gene match explains 3 bases of the junction. Via the germline V gene, CDR1 is MNHNS and CDR2 SASEGT. On this clone: Its recognized antigen is unknown. Per-nucleotide qualities are absent, and no much larger clonotype sits a single base away.

Sequencing was carried out using peripheral blood. This receptor was identified in an older woman with COVID-19, enrolled during active disease. Recombination linked TRBV6-1 to TRBJ2-2; TRBD1 aligns with 7 central bases. The CDR3 corresponds to CASNRGSTGELFF. The sequence in DNA is TGTGCCAGCAACAGGGGAAGCACCGGGGAGCTGTTTTTT.